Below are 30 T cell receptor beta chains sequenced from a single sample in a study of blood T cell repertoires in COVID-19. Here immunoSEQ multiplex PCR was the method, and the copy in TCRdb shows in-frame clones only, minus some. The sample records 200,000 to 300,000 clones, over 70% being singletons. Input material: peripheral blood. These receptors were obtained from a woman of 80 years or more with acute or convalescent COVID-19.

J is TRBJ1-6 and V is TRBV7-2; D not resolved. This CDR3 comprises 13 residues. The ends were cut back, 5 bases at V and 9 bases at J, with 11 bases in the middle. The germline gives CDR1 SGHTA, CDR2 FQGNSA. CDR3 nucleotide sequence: TGTGCCAGCAGCCCTATTTCCGGTTCACCCCTCCACTTT. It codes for CASSPISGSPLHF.

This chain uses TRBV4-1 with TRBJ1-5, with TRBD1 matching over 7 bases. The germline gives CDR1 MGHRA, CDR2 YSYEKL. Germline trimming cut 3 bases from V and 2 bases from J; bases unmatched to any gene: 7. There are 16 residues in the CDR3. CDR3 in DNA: TGCGCCAGCAGCCACCCAACAGGGGCAGGCAATCAGCCCCAGCATTTT. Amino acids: CASSHPTGAGNQPQHF.

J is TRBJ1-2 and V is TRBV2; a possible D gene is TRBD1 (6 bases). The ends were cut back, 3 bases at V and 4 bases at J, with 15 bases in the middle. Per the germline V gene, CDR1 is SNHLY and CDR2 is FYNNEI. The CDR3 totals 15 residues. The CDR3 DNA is TGTGCCAGCAGTGACCCCGCCGGACAGCGCTATGGCTACACCTTC. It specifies CASSDPAGQRYGYTF.

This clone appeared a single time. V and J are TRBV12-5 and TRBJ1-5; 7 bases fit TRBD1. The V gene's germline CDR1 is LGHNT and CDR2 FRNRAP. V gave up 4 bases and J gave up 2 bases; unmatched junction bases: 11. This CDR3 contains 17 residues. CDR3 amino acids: CASGSHRGRGGNQPQHF. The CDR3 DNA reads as TGTGCTAGTGGTTCGCACAGGGGCCGGGGTGGCAATCAGCCCCAGCATTTT.

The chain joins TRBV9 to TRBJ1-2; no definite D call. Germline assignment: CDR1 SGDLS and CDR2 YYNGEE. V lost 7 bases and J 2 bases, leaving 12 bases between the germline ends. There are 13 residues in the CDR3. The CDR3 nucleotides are TGTGCCAGCTCCTCTGGGCAGAACTATGGCTACACCTTC. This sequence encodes CASSSGQNYGYTF.

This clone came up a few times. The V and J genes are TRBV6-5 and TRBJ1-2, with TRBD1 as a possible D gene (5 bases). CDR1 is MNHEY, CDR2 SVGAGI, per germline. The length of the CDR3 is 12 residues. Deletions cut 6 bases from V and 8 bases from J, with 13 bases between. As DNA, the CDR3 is TGTGCCAGCAGACGCGGGACGACCGGCTACACCTTC. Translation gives CASRRGTTGYTF.

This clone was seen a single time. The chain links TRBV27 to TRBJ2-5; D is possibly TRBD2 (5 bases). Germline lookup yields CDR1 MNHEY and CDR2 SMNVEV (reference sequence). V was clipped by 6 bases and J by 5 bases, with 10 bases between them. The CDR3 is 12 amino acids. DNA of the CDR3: TGTGCCAGCAGCAACCGGAGGGAGACCCAGTACTTC. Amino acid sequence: CASSNRRETQYF.

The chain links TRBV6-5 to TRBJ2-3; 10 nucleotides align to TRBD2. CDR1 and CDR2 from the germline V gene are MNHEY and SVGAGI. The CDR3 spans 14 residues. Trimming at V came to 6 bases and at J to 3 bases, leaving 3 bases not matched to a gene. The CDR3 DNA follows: TGTGCCAGCAGAGCTAGCGGGAGAACAGATACGCAGTATTTT. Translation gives CASRASGRTDTQYF.

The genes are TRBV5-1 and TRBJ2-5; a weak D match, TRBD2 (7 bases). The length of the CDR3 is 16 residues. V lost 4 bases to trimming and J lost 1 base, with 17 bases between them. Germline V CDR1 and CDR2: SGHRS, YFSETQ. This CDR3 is CASSGGGANLQETQYF. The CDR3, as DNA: TGCGCCAGCAGCGGCGGGGGCGCGAACCTCCAAGAGACCCAGTACTTC. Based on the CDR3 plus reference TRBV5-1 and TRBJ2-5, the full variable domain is KAGVTQTPRYLIKTRGQQVTLSCSPISGHRSVSWYQQTPGQGLQFLFEYFSETQRNKGNFPGRFSGRQFSNSRSEMNVSTLELGDSALYLCASSGGGANLQETQYFGPGTRLLVL.

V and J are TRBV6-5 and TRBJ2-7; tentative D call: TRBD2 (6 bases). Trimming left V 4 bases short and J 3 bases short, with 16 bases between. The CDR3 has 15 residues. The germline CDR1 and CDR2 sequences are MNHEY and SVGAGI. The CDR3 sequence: CASSLSSAGNYEQYF. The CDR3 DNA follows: TGTGCCAGCAGTTTGTCGTCCGCGGGGAACTACGAGCAGTACTTC.

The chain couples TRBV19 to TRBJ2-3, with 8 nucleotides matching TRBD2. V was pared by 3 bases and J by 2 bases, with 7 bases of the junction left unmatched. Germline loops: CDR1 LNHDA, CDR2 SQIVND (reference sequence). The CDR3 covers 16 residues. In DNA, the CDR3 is TGTGCCAGTAGTATTCAGAGCGGGAGTGTCACAGATACGCAGTATTTT. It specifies CASSIQSGSVTDTQYF.

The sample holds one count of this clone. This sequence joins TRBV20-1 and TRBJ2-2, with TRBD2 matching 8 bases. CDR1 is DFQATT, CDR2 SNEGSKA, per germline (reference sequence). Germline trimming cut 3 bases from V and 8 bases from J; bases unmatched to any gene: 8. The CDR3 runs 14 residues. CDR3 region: CSASNRGGEGELFF. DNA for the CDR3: TGCAGTGCTAGTAATCGGGGGGGCGAAGGGGAGCTGTTTTTT.

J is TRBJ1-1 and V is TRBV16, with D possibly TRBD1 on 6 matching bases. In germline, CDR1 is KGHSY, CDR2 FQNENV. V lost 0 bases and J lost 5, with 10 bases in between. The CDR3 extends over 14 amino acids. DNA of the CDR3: TGTGCCAGCAGCCAATCAAACAGGGCGACTGAAGCTTTCTTT. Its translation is CASSQSNRATEAFF. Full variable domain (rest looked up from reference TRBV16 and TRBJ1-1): GEEVAQTPKHLVRGEGQKAKLYCAPIKGHSYVFWYQQVLKNEFKFLISFQNENVFDETGMPKERFSAKCLPNSPCSLEIQATKLEDSAVYFCASSQSNRATEAFFGQGTRLTVV.

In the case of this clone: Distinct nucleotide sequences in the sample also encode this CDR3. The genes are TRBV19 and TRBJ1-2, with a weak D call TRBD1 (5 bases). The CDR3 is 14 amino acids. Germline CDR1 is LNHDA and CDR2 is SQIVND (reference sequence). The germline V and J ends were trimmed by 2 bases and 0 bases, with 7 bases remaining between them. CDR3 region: CASSITGPNYGYTF. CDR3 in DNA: TGTGCCAGTAGTATAACAGGCCCTAACTATGGCTACACCTTC.

DNA for the CDR3: TGTGCCAGTAGTACCTGGACAGGGGAAAACAACATTCAGTACTTC. This translates into CASSTWTGENNIQYF. The rearrangement joins TRBV19 to TRBJ2-4; 9 bases are shared with TRBD1. V gave up 4 bases and J gave up 7 bases; unmatched junction bases: 8. Germline lookup yields CDR1 LNHDA and CDR2 SQIVND (reference sequence). The CDR3 has 15 residues.

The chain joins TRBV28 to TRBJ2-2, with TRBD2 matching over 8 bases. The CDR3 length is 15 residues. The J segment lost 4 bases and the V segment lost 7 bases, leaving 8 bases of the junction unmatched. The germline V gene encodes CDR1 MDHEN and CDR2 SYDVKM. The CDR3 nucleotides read TGTGCCAGCACCCCGGGTAGCGGGACCACCGGGGAGCTGTTTTTT. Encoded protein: CASTPGSGTTGELFF.

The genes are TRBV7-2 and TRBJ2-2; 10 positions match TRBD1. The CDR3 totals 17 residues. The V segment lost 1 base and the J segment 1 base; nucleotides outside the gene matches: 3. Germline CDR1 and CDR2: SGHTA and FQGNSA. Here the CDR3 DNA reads TGTGCCAGCAGCTTAGGCCGGGACAGGGGGAACACCGGGGAGCTGTTTTTT. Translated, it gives CASSLGRDRGNTGELFF.

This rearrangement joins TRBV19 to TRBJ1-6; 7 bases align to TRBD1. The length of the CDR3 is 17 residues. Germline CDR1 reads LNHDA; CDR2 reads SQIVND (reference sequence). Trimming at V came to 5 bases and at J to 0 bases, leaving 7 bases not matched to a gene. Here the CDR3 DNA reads TGTGCCAGTAGTGCACAGGGGACCAGCTCCTATAATTCACCCCTCCACTTT. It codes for CASSAQGTSSYNSPLHF. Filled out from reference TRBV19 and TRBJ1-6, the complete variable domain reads DGGITQSPKYLFRKEGQNVTLSCEQNLNHDAMYWYRQDPGQGLRLIYYSQIVNDFQKGDIAEGYSVSREKKESFPLTVTSAQKNPTAFYLCASSAQGTSSYNSPLHFGNGTRLTVT.

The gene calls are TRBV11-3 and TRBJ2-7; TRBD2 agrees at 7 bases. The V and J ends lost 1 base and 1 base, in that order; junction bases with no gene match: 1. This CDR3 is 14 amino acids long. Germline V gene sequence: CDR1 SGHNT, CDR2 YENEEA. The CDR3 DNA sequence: TGTGCCAGCAGCTTAGGGCGGGGGTCCTACGAGCAGTACTTC. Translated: CASSLGRGSYEQYF.

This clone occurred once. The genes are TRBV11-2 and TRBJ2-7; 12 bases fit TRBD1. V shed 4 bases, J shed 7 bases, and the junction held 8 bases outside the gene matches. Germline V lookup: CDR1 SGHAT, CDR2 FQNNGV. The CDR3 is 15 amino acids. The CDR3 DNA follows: TGTGCCAGCAGCTCGCCGGGACAGGGGGCGGGGGAGCAGTACTTC. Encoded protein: CASSSPGQGAGEQYF.

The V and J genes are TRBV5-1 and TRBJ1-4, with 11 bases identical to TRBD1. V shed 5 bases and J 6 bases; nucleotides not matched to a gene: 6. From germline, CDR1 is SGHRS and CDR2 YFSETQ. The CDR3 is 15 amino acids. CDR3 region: CASRWTGGNDEKLFF. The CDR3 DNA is TGCGCCAGCAGGTGGACAGGGGGCAACGATGAAAAACTGTTTTTT.

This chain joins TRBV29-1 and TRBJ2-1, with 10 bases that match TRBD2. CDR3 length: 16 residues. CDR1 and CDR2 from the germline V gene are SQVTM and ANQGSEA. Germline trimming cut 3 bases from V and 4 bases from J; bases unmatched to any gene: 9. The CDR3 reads CSVDVSGRPYYNEQFF. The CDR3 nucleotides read TGCAGCGTTGACGTTAGCGGGAGGCCCTATTACAATGAGCAGTTCTTC.

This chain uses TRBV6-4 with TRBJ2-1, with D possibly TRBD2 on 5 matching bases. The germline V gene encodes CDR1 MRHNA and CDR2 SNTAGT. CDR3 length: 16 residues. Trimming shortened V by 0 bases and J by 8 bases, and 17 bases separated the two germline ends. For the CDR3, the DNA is TGTGCCAGCAGTGACTCGGGGAGCCTAAGGAACGATGAGCAGTTCTTC. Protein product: CASSDSGSLRNDEQFF.

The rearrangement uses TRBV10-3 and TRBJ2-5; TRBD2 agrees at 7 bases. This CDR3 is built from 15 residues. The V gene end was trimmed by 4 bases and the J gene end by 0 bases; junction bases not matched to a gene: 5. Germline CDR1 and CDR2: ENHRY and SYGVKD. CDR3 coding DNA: TGTGCCATCAGTGCGGCTAGCGGAAACCAAGAGACCCAGTACTTC. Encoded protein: CAISAASGNQETQYF.

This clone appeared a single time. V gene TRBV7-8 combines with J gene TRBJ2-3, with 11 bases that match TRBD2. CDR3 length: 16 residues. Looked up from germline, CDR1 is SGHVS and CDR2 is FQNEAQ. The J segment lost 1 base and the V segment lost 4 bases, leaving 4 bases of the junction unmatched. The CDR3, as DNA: TGTGCCAGCAGCTCGTTTAGCGGGGGGGGCACAGATACGCAGTATTTT. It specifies CASSSFSGGGTDTQYF.

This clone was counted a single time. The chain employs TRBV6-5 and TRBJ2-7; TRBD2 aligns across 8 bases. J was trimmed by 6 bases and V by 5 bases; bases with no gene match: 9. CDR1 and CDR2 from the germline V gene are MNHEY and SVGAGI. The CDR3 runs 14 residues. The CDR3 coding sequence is TGTGCCAGCAGTCCGGAAGCGGGGGCCAGCGAGCAGTACTTC. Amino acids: CASSPEAGASEQYF.

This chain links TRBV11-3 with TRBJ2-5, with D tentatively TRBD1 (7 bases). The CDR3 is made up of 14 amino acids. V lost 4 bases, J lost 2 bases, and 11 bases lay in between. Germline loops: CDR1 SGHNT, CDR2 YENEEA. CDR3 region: CASSSGGLQETQYF. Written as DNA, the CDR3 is TGTGCCAGCAGCTCAGGGGGGCTTCAAGAGACCCAGTACTTC.

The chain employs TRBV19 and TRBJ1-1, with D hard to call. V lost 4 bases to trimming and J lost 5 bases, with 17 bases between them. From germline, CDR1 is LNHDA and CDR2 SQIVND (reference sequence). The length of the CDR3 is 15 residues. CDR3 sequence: CASSTNPTGRTEAFF. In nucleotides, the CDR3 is TGTGCCAGTAGTACCAATCCGACGGGTCGGACTGAAGCTTTCTTT.

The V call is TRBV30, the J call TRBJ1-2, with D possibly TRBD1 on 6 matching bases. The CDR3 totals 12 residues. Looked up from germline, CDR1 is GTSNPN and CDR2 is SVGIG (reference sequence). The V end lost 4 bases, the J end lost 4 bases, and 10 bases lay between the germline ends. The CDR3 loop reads CAWTTGIYGYTF. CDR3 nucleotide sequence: TGTGCCTGGACGACAGGAATCTATGGCTACACCTTC.

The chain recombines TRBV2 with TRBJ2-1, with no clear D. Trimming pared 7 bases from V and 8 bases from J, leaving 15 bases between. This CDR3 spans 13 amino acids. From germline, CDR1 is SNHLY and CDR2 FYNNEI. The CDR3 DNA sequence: TGTGCCAGCATGGCGGCCGGCAATTATGAGCAGTTCTTC. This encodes CASMAAGNYEQFF.